The present TCR beta chain was sequenced within a study of T cells after yellow fever vaccination. Study conclusions and caveats: Reappearance after the booster was seen for most primary-vaccination clones, at about 95% CD4 and more than 80% CD8.

In this sample, this clonotype turned up once. Its specificity is not known. One entry per CDR3 protein, called by TCRdb with MiXCR from the 5' RACE reads. The sample holds about 220,000 distinct CDR3 sequences; 2.5% to 3.5% are singletons and the top ten take around 3.2%. The CDR3 runs 14 residues. Trimming cost V 1 base and J 3 bases; bases outside gene matches: 1. In germline, CDR1 is SGHTA, CDR2 FQGNSA. Source: CD4+ T cells sorted from PBMCs, taken 10 days after the yellow fever booster vaccination. The gene calls are TRBV7-2 and TRBJ2-5, with 8 bases identical to TRBD2. The sequence derives from a man between 18 and 35 years old who received the YFV17D yellow fever vaccine. CDR3 sequence reads: CASSLGTSKETQYF. The CDR3 DNA reads as TGTGCCAGCAGCTTAGGGACTAGCAAAGAGACCCAGTACTTC.